There are a few counts of the clone carrying this T cell receptor beta chain. This sample was taken from a study of T-cell memory formation after mild COVID-19. Study-level background: TCR clusters showed largely donor specificity.

TCRdb re-called the 5' RACE reads through MiXCR, storing one row per CDR3 protein. The sample has around 510,000 distinct CDR3 sequences; about 20% are singletons. The CDR3 runs to 13 residues. V was cut by 1 base and J by 6 bases, with 9 bases left in between. Germline V gene sequence: CDR1 SEHNR, CDR2 FQNEAQ (reference sequence). The chain joins TRBV7-9 to TRBJ1-1; no reliable D call. Sequenced: PBMCs or a T cell subset sorted from them (not recorded which). This receptor was obtained from an adult woman who had mild COVID-19 (a few samples of this study predate the infection). Cell type and time point are not known. The CDR3 sequence is CASSLVGRSEAFF. CDR3 nucleotides: TGTGCCAGCAGCTTAGTAGGCCGGTCTGAAGCTTTCTTT.